These 23 T cell receptor beta chains originate from one sample sequenced in a study of T cells after yellow fever vaccination. MiXCR was run by TCRdb on the 5' RACE reads, yielding one entry per CDR3 protein. The sample lists tens of thousands of distinct CDR3 sequences; approximately 8% were seen once. Specimen: CD8+ T cells sorted from PBMCs, collected 15 days after the yellow fever booster vaccination. The receptors were sampled from a young man who received the YFV17D yellow fever vaccine.

In its sample, this clonotype was seen a few times. The chain is built from TRBV11-2 and TRBJ2-5; D is tentatively TRBD1 or TRBD2 (6 bases each). The germline V gene encodes CDR1 SGHAT and CDR2 FQNNGV. The CDR3 is 16 residues long. V was cut by 6 bases and J by 2 bases, with 19 bases left in between. CDR3 residues: CASRSGGGGIQETQYF. The CDR3 bases are TGTGCCAGCAGATCCGGTGGGGGCGGGATACAAGAGACCCAGTACTTC.

This clonotype was seen at least ten times. This chain links TRBV29-1 with TRBJ2-7; 13 bases fit TRBD2. Germline V gives CDR1 SQVTM, CDR2 ANQGSEA. The CDR3 is made up of 14 amino acids. The V gene end was trimmed by 2 bases and the J gene end by 5 bases; junction bases not matched to a gene: 3. CDR3 sequence (DNA): TGCAGCGTTGAAACCGGGACTAGCGGGAACGAGCAGTACTTC. It yields the protein CSVETGTSGNEQYF.

This clonotype was counted ten times or more. At one of its ends the junction is not consistent with the germline gene, which may arise from a read error. The J gene is TRBJ2-3, the V gene TRBV12-3 or TRBV12-4, with 11 bases aligning to TRBD2. The length of the CDR3 is 14 residues. CDR3: CASSLAGGGDTQYF. The DNA of the CDR3 is TGTGCCAGCAGTCTAGCGGGAGGAGGCGATACGCAGTATTTT.

This clonotype was detected many times. The chain has TRBV9 and TRBJ2-7; D is unresolved. Between the trimmed V and J ends, which lost 0 bases and 0 bases, there was a span of 10 bases. The CDR3 covers 15 residues. Germline V gene sequence: CDR1 SGDLS, CDR2 YYNGEE. This CDR3 reads CASSVDPASSYEQYF. The CDR3 DNA reads as TGTGCCAGCAGCGTAGACCCAGCGAGCTCCTACGAGCAGTACTTC.

In its sample, this clonotype was seen many times. This rearrangement joins TRBV2 to TRBJ2-1; a weak D match, TRBD2 (6 bases). The CDR3 is made up of 15 amino acids. Germline V gene data show CDR1 as SNHLY and CDR2 as FYNNEI. Trimming stripped 8 bases from V and 9 bases from J, with 23 bases between. The CDR3 loop reads CASPKEGFRTGEQFF. The CDR3 bases are TGTGCCAGCCCCAAGGAGGGTTTTCGGACGGGTGAGCAGTTCTTC.

This clonotype was counted ten times or more. The chain combines TRBV10-2 with TRBJ1-6, with a possible D match to TRBD1 (5 bases). Trimming stripped 3 bases from V and 8 bases from J, with 11 bases between. The CDR3 is made up of 14 amino acids. Germline V gene data show CDR1 as WSHSY and CDR2 as SAAADI. The CDR3 DNA follows: TGCGCCAGCAGTGAAGCCGGCAGGGATTCACCCCTCCACTTT. It is translated as CASSEAGRDSPLHF.

This clonotype has a count of ten or more. The chain has TRBV28 and TRBJ2-5; D is unclear. The CDR3 loop spans 14 amino acids. V was clipped by 6 bases and J by 3 bases, with 14 bases between them. Per germline, CDR1 MDHEN and CDR2 SYDVKM. For the CDR3, the DNA is TGTGCCAGCAGAACCCTAAGTACAGAAGAGACCCAGTACTTC. Translation gives CASRTLSTEETQYF.

Notes on this clonotype: Possible read error: a much larger clone is one base away. The rearrangement uses TRBV15 and TRBJ2-1; 8 bases agree with TRBD2. Germline CDR1 reads LNHNV; CDR2 reads YYDKDF (reference sequence). The CDR3 totals 16 residues. The CDR3 DNA sequence: TGTGCCGCCAGCAGAGTACGGGAGGGTTCCTACAATGAGCAGTTCTTC. Translated, it gives CAASRVREGSYNEQFF.

This clonotype showed up many times. V gene TRBV4-1 combines with J gene TRBJ2-1; D may be TRBD2 (5 bases). The CDR3 has 15 amino acids. Trimming stripped 1 base from V and 5 bases from J, with 12 bases between. Germline lookup yields CDR1 MGHRA and CDR2 YSYEKL. The CDR3: CASSQVMRADNEQFF. As DNA, the CDR3 is TGCGCCAGCAGCCAAGTGATGCGGGCTGACAATGAGCAGTTCTTC.

In its sample, this clonotype was seen many times. The chain couples TRBV6-6 to TRBJ2-5; no clear D. With 0 bases removed from V and 5 bases from J, the gap between germline ends came to 4 bases. This CDR3 has 12 residues. Germline values: CDR1 MNHNY, CDR2 SVGAGI (reference sequence). The DNA for the CDR3 is TGTGCCAGCAGTTACTCGACGGAGACCCAGTACTTC. Translating it yields CASSYSTETQYF.

This clonotype was picked up many times. V is TRBV6-5 and J is TRBJ2-7, with D tentatively TRBD2 (5 bases). The V end was cut by 0 bases, the J end by 2 bases, with 14 bases between. This CDR3 is built from 16 residues. Germline assignment: CDR1 MNHEY and CDR2 SVGAGI. For the CDR3, the DNA is TGTGCCAGCAGTTACTCCCGGGGTTATGAAACCTACGAGCAGTACTTC. Translating it yields CASSYSRGYETYEQYF.

This clonotype was observed many times. V gene TRBV27 combines with J gene TRBJ2-1; D may be TRBD1 (5 bases). The CDR3 runs to 17 residues. Trimming pared 0 bases from V and 6 bases from J, leaving 18 bases between. Germline CDR1 is MNHEY and CDR2 is SMNVEV (reference sequence). The CDR3 nucleotides are TGTGCCAGCAGTTTATCGATTGTAGGGGTCTATACCAATGAGCAGTTCTTC. It codes for CASSLSIVGVYTNEQFF.

This clonotype showed up just a few times. J is TRBJ2-2 and V is TRBV28; TRBD1 matches 9 bases. Germline assignment: CDR1 MDHEN and CDR2 SYDVKM. J was trimmed by 3 bases and V by 6 bases; bases with no gene match: 11. The CDR3 runs 17 residues. The CDR3 DNA sequence: TGTGCCAGCAGCACCCCAGCCCGGACAGGGGACACCGGGGAGCTGTTTTTT. The encoded protein is CASSTPARTGDTGELFF.

The chain recombines TRBV11-2 with TRBJ2-7; 10 nucleotides match TRBD2. CDR1 is SGHAT and CDR2 is FQNNGV in the germline V gene. V was clipped by 1 base and J by 6 bases; unmatched bases: 15. CDR3 length: 18 amino acids. The CDR3 DNA is TGTGCCAGCAGCTTAGGTGCGGGACTAGCGAATTTTCGGGGCGAGCAGTACTTC. Protein sequence: CASSLGAGLANFRGEQYF.

There are many counts of this clonotype. V is TRBV18 and J is TRBJ2-3; D is tentatively TRBD1 or TRBD2 (5 bases each). This CDR3 is 16 amino acids long. Trimming pared 5 bases from V and 0 bases from J, leaving 15 bases between. In germline, CDR1 is KGHSH, CDR2 LQKENI. DNA of the CDR3: TGTGCCAGCTCATCCCCCCGGGACCGCAGCACAGATACGCAGTATTTT. This encodes CASSSPRDRSTDTQYF.

This clonotype has at least ten counts. The chain combines TRBV6-5 with TRBJ2-5; D perhaps matches TRBD1 (6 bases). The V and J ends lost 8 bases and 0 bases respectively, with 7 bases between them. The CDR3 totals 12 residues. CDR1 is MNHEY and CDR2 is SVGAGI in the germline V gene. The CDR3 here is CASSGDQETQYF. Written as DNA, the CDR3 is TGTGCCAGCTCAGGGGACCAAGAGACCCAGTACTTC.

This clonotype was counted ten times or more. J is TRBJ2-1 and V is TRBV11-2; D possibly corresponds to TRBD2 (7 bases). The CDR3 runs to 17 residues. Trimming pared 7 bases from V and 1 base from J, leaving 20 bases between. CDR1 is SGHAT and CDR2 is FQNNGV in the germline V gene. The chain's CDR3 is CASTTGGLADSYNEQFF. DNA for the CDR3: TGTGCCAGCACGACTGGGGGGCTAGCGGATTCCTACAATGAGCAGTTCTTC.

This clonotype showed up just once. A single base separates this from a much larger clone, so it may be a read error. J is TRBJ2-5 and V is TRBV7-6; D gene ambiguous. The CDR3 covers 13 residues. CDR1 and CDR2 from the germline V gene are SGHVS and FNYEAQ. V gave up 3 bases and J gave up 6 bases, with 11 bases separating them. The CDR3 loop is CASSLGIWQTQYF. CDR3 sequence (DNA): TGTGCCAGCAGCTTGGGTATCTGGCAGACCCAGTACTTC. The full variable domain, completed using reference TRBV7-6 and TRBJ2-5, is GAGVSQSPRYKVTKRGQDVALRCDPISGHVSLYWYRQALGQGPEFLTYFNYEAQQDKSGLPNDRFSAERPEGSISTLTIQRTEQRDSAMYRCASSLGIWQTQYFGPGTRLLVL.

There are many counts of this clonotype. This chain joins TRBV5-1 and TRBJ2-2; D possibly matches TRBD1 or TRBD2 (7 bases each). CDR3 length equals 17 residues. From germline, CDR1 is SGHRS and CDR2 YFSETQ. V lost 4 bases to trimming and J lost 1 base, with 17 bases between them. The CDR3 DNA reads as TGCGCCAGCAGCGTCACCAGGGGGGGTGTGAACACCGGGGAGCTGTTTTTT. Translating gives CASSVTRGGVNTGELFF.

This clonotype was detected ten times or more. The chain recombines TRBV20-1 with TRBJ1-5; TRBD1 might be the D (6 bases). The germline CDR1 and CDR2 sequences are DFQATT and SNEGSKA (reference sequence). This CDR3 is 13 amino acids long. Trimming shortened V by 6 bases and J by 3 bases, and 12 bases separated the two germline ends. The CDR3 spells CSAEDSSNQPQHF. As DNA, the CDR3 is TGCAGTGCGGAGGACAGTTCCAATCAGCCCCAGCATTTT.

Ten or more counts support this clonotype. The chain joins TRBV30 to TRBJ2-7; TRBD1 aligns across 8 bases. The CDR3 runs 13 residues. Germline-derived CDR1 and CDR2 are GTSNPN and SVGIG (reference sequence). The V and J ends lost 4 bases and 5 bases, in that order; junction bases with no gene match: 7. In DNA form, the CDR3 reads TGTGCCTGGAACCAGGGGGCGGGCGACGAGCAGTACTTC. Translated: CAWNQGAGDEQYF.

This clonotype appeared many times. The rearrangement uses TRBV6-2 or TRBV6-3 and TRBJ2-1; 8 bases fit TRBD2. Germline trimming cut 4 bases from V and 4 bases from J; bases unmatched to any gene: 6. There are 15 residues in the CDR3. From germline, CDR1 is MNHEY and CDR2 SVGEGT. The CDR3 reads CASSSFPGGYNEQFF. The DNA for the CDR3 is TGTGCCAGCAGTTCGTTTCCGGGAGGGTACAATGAGCAGTTCTTC.

This clonotype has ten or more counts. The gene calls are TRBV30 and TRBJ2-7; tentative D call: TRBD1 (6 bases). Deletions cut 3 bases from V and 3 bases from J, with 12 bases between. The germline V gene encodes CDR1 GTSNPN and CDR2 SVGIG (reference sequence). This CDR3 contains 13 residues. CDR3 sequence: CAWRPGHLYEQYF. The CDR3 coding sequence is TGTGCCTGGAGGCCGGGACATCTCTACGAGCAGTACTTC.